The 14 T cell receptor beta chains below were found in one sample sequenced in a study of blood T cell repertoires in COVID-19. Sequencing was performed with immunoSEQ multiplex PCR; in TCRdb, only in-frame clones are kept and a portion is missing. The repertoire holds about 75,000 clones, with 85% to 90% as singletons. The sample consisted of peripheral blood. The source of these receptors is a human donor in a cohort sampled during active COVID-19.

The chain couples TRBV19 to TRBJ1-4; 7 positions agree with TRBD1. Losses at the gene ends were 10 bases for V and 13 bases for J; bases not matched to a gene: 12. Germline V CDR1 and CDR2: LNHDA, SQIVND (reference sequence). CDR3 length: 12 residues. Written as DNA, the CDR3 is TGTGCCACAGGGACCCCGAGACAGGGACTGTTTTTT. Translated: CATGTPRQGLFF. Using reference TRBV19 and TRBJ1-4 for the parts outside the CDR3, the full variable domain is DGGITQSPKYLFRKEGQNVTLSCEQNLNHDAMYWYRQDPGQGLRLIYYSQIVNDFQKGDIAEGYSVSREKKESFPLTVTSAQKNPTAFYLCATGTPRQGLFFGSGTQLSVL.

The chain is built from TRBV7-2 and TRBJ2-7, with 7 bases lining up with TRBD1. V lost 0 bases and J lost 2; bases outside the gene matches: 4. CDR1 SGHTA and CDR2 FQGNSA come from the germline V gene. The CDR3 has 15 residues. The CDR3 region is CASSLAVQGAYEQYF. The DNA of the CDR3 is TGTGCCAGCAGCTTAGCGGTGCAGGGGGCCTACGAGCAGTACTTC.

This chain connects TRBV7-2 to TRBJ2-7, with 10 bases that match TRBD2. The CDR3 totals 17 residues. After removal of 5 bases from V and 5 bases from J, the junction contained 15 bases not matched to a gene. Germline CDR1 reads SGHTA; CDR2 reads FQGNSA. CDR3 nucleotides: TGTGCCAGCAGCCACAGAAAGAGCGGGGGGGCCGGCGACGAGCAGTACTTC. Its translation is CASSHRKSGGAGDEQYF.

The V gene is TRBV6-1, the J gene TRBJ1-2; D is undetermined. Trimming removed 1 base at V and 4 bases at J, with 16 bases between. Per germline, CDR1 MNHNS and CDR2 SASEGT. The CDR3 sequence is 16 residues long. In DNA, the CDR3 is TGTGCCAGCAGTGAAGGCGTTTTGACACAGAGCTATGGCTACACCTTC. This encodes CASSEGVLTQSYGYTF.

Worth noting for this clone: The sample carries other DNA sequences with the same CDR3. V gene TRBV20-1 combines with J gene TRBJ2-7; D perhaps matches TRBD1 (5 bases). Trimming stripped 6 bases from V and 6 bases from J, with 12 bases between. The CDR3 is 11 amino acids. Germline CDR1 DFQATT, CDR2 SNEGSKA (reference sequence). This CDR3 is CSARSGFEQYF. The CDR3 DNA reads as TGCAGTGCCCGATCAGGGTTCGAGCAGTACTTC.

The genes are TRBV6-2 or TRBV6-3 and TRBJ2-3, with 7 bases that match TRBD2. CDR3 length equals 16 residues. The germline CDR1 and CDR2 sequences are MNHEY and SVGEGT. The V and J ends lost 6 bases and 1 base, in that order; junction bases with no gene match: 10. DNA for the CDR3: TGTGCCAGCAGCTCGGCCCCGGCGGGGGGCACAGATACGCAGTATTTT. As protein: CASSSAPAGGTDTQYF.

V gene TRBV10-1 combines with J gene TRBJ2-1, with 9 bases aligning to TRBD2. J gave up 5 bases and V 3 bases, and 17 bases lay outside the gene matches. This CDR3 is 19 amino acids long. Per germline, CDR1 WNHNN and CDR2 SYGVQD (reference sequence). CDR3 amino acids: CASSDPPGLALSENNEQFF. DNA of the CDR3: TGCGCCAGCAGTGACCCTCCGGGACTAGCCCTTTCCGAAAACAATGAGCAGTTCTTC.

The CDR3 is CASRPGGTNEKLFF. The CDR3 DNA follows: TGTGCCAGCAGGCCAGGGGGCACTAATGAAAAACTGTTTTTT. The V gene is TRBV2, the J gene TRBJ1-4, with 8 nucleotides matching TRBD1. The CDR3 loop spans 14 amino acids. The germline CDR1 and CDR2 sequences are SNHLY and FYNNEI. V dropped 6 bases and J dropped 2; count of bases not matched to a gene: 2.

The genes are TRBV2 and TRBJ2-7; TRBD1 agrees at 8 bases. Germline CDR1 SNHLY, CDR2 FYNNEI. The CDR3 runs 12 residues. V shed 6 bases and J 6 bases; nucleotides not matched to a gene: 4. CDR3 nucleotide sequence: TGTGCCAGCAGCGGGACAGGCCTCGAGCAGTACTTC. Its protein is CASSGTGLEQYF. Full variable domain (outside the CDR3, taken from reference TRBV2 and TRBJ2-7): EPEVTQTPSHQVTQMGQEVILRCVPISNHLYFYWYRQILGQKVEFLVSFYNNEISEKSEIFDDQFSVERPDGSNFTLKIRSTKLEDSAMYFCASSGTGLEQYFGPGTRLTVT.

This chain links TRBV7-3 with TRBJ2-2, with 9 positions matching TRBD2. V gave up 3 bases and J gave up 7 bases; unmatched junction bases: 6. The CDR3 loop spans 15 amino acids. Germline loops: CDR1 SGHTA, CDR2 FQGTGA. This chain's CDR3 is CASSFAGGDVGELFF. For the CDR3, the DNA is TGTGCCAGCAGCTTTGCGGGAGGGGATGTCGGGGAGCTGTTTTTT. Full variable domain (outside the CDR3, taken from reference TRBV7-3 and TRBJ2-2): GAGVSQTPSNKVTEKGKYVELRCDPISGHTALYWYRQSLGQGPEFLIYFQGTGAADDSGLPNDRFFAVRPEGSVSTLKIQRTERGDSAVYLCASSFAGGDVGELFFGEGSRLTVL.

In this sample, this clone turned up once. This chain joins TRBV20-1 and TRBJ2-5, with 8 bases that match TRBD2. CDR3 size: 14 residues. The ends lost 3 bases at V and 5 bases at J; junction bases unmatched: 8. The germline V gene encodes CDR1 DFQATT and CDR2 SNEGSKA (reference sequence). Written as DNA, the CDR3 is TGCAGTGCTAGTATACTAGCGGACTCTGAGACCCAGTACTTC. This encodes CSASILADSETQYF.

The rearrangement joins TRBV7-9 to TRBJ1-1, with D unresolved. Germline CDR1 is SEHNR and CDR2 is FQNEAQ (reference sequence). Trimming took 0 bases from V and 0 from J, leaving 8 bases between them. The CDR3 covers 15 residues. As DNA, the CDR3 is TGTGCCAGCAGCTTAGCGGCCACAGTGAACACTGAAGCTTTCTTT. Protein: CASSLAATVNTEAFF.

This chain uses TRBV29-1 with TRBJ2-1; 8 positions match TRBD2. Trimming at V came to 1 base and at J to 4 bases, leaving 6 bases not matched to a gene. CDR1 is SQVTM, CDR2 ANQGSEA, per germline. This CDR3 is built from 15 residues. The CDR3 DNA reads as TGCAGCGTTGAAGGGACTAGCCGCTGGTACAATGAGCAGTTCTTC. This translates into CSVEGTSRWYNEQFF.

The chain combines TRBV2 with TRBJ2-5; possibly TRBD1 for D (5 bases). With 1 base removed from V and 4 bases from J, the gap between germline ends came to 13 bases. Germline values: CDR1 SNHLY, CDR2 FYNNEI. The CDR3 is made up of 15 amino acids. The CDR3 DNA sequence: TGTGCCAGCAGTGAAGGACAGCTCTGGGCAGAGACCCAGTACTTC. This encodes CASSEGQLWAETQYF.